This T cell receptor beta chain was retrieved from a study of regulatory T cells in long-lasting Graves disease. Study-level points and caveats: With 2,500 to 3,000 shared public clonotypes, persistent patients exceeded new patients, who shared just over 950.

The V gene lost 3 bases and the J gene lost 1 base, with 10 bases spanning the gap. Germline loops: CDR1 MNHEY, CDR2 SMNVEV (reference sequence). The CDR3 covers 15 residues. Indicated time point: persistent/refractory GD, antithyroid drugs over 5 years with positive TRAb. From PBMCs, RNA was extracted and then used to make the TCR library. Assembly of TCR beta libraries relied on iRepertoire HTBI primers together with Arm-PCR of CDR3 regions. TCRdb recomputed calls from the multiplex PCR reads with MiXCR, one row per CDR3 protein. The repertoire holds about 470,000 distinct CDR3 sequences, with more than 20% as singletons. In this sample, this clonotype turned up many times. Its antigen is not known.

The gene calls are TRBV27 and TRBJ2-4; D ambiguous. Sample: peripheral blood mononuclear cells (PBMCs), taken when the disease was refractory, from a patient treated with antithyroid drugs. The receptor was derived from a female donor with Graves disease. Here the CDR3 DNA reads TGTGCCAGCAGTTTCGCCGGTAGGGCCAAAAACATTCAGTACTTC. Translation gives CASSFAGRAKNIQYF.